The clone carrying this T cell receptor beta chain has only a few counts. Its target is not known. This record belongs to a study of Graves' ophthalmopathy and Graves' hyperthyroidism. Notes on the study in general: The authors also found most expanded thyroid clonotypes above 0.001 frequency in blood.

The CDR3 runs 13 residues. V gave up 4 bases and J gave up 11 bases, with 17 bases separating them. Germline V gene data show CDR1 as MNHEY and CDR2 as SVGEGT. Hyperthyroidism is called stable when no ophthalmopathy develops within 18 months of follow-up. Patients with other autoimmune diseases, uncontrolled infections, pregnancy or lactation were excluded. RNA served as the template for amplifying TCR beta CDR3 regions. A first-round RT-PCR used HTBI primers, followed by a second-round multiplex PCR. In TCRdb, the multiplex PCR reads were re-called with MiXCR into one record per CDR3 protein. This table has 680,000 or so distinct CDR3 sequences, 20% to 25% appearing once.

This rearrangement joins TRBV6-2 or TRBV6-3 to TRBJ1-1; no definite D call. Sequencing was done on a sample of peripheral blood. The origin of this receptor is a woman aged 18-35 years with stable Graves' hyperthyroidism. Some clones in this sample may be carry-over from other donors' samples. CDR3 sequence reads: CASSWVDNHPAFF. CDR3 in DNA: TGTGCCAGCAGTTGGGTTGACAACCACCCTGCTTTCTTT.